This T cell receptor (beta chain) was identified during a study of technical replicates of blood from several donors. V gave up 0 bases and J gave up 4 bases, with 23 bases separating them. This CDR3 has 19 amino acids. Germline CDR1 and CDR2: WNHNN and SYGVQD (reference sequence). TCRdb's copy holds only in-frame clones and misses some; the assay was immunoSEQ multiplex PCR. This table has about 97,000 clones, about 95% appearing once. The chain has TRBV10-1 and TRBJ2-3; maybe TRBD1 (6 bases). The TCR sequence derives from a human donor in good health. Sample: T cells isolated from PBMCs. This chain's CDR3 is CASSESFPTSGDPSDTQYF. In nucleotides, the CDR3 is TGCGCCAGCAGTGAGTCTTTTCCGACCTCAGGGGACCCTTCAGATACGCAGTATTTT.